The 13 T cell receptor beta chains presented below share a single source sample, sequenced in a study of cytomegalovirus exposure and HLA in healthy donors. The study ran its PCR with 60 Vbeta and 13 Jbeta primers. Sequenced by immunoSEQ multiplex PCR; TCRdb stores in-frame clones only, minus some. The sample holds about 98,000 clones, 65% to 80% seen once. Sequencing was carried out using PBMCs. These receptor sequences come from a man aged 60 to 69 in good health and CMV-seropositive.

This chain uses TRBV5-6 with TRBJ2-3; TRBD2 agrees at 9 bases. V trimming: 4 bases; J trimming: 1 base; junction bases outside the gene matches: 16. The germline V gene has CDR1 SGHDT and CDR2 YYEEEE. This CDR3 has 19 amino acids. Written as DNA, the CDR3 is TGTGCCAGCAGCCTTCTTAGCGGGGGCAGGTGGTGGGGCACAGATACGCAGTATTTT. Amino acids: CASSLLSGGRWWGTDTQYF. The variable domain in full, completed from reference TRBV5-6 and TRBJ2-3, reads DAGVTQSPTHLIKTRGQQVTLRCSPKSGHDTVSWYQQALGQGPQFIFQYYEEEERQRGNFPDRFSGHQFPNYSSELNVNALLLGDSALYLCASSLLSGGRWWGTDTQYFGPGTRLTVL.

This clone was seen just once. Germline is not matched at one junction end, which may reflect a read error. The chain has TRBV7-7 and TRBJ2-7; D is uncertain. Germline V CDR1 and CDR2: SSHAT, FNYEAQ (reference sequence). The CDR3 totals 13 residues. DNA for the CDR3: TGTGCTAGCAGCTTAGTTGGCGGCTACGAGCAGTACTTC. It yields the protein CASSLVGGYEQYF. The whole variable domain, remainder taken from reference TRBV7-7 and TRBJ2-7, is GAGVSQSPRYKVTKRGQDVTLRCDPISSHATLYWYQQALGQGPEFLTYFNYEAQPDKSGLPSDRFSAERPEGSISTLTIQRTEQRDSAMYRCASSLVGGYEQYFGPGTRLTVT.

The chain has TRBV7-2 and TRBJ2-3; unclear D gene. Per germline, CDR1 SGHTA and CDR2 FQGNSA. This CDR3 contains 12 residues. The V end lost 3 bases, the J end lost 2 bases, and 3 bases lay between the germline ends. As DNA, the CDR3 is TGTGCCAGCAGCTTGTACACAGATACGCAGTATTTT. It is translated as CASSLYTDTQYF.

The V and J genes are TRBV5-1 and TRBJ2-3; 8 bases fit TRBD2. Germline values: CDR1 SGHRS, CDR2 YFSETQ. V was clipped by 7 bases and J by 2 bases; unmatched bases: 15. This CDR3 is built from 17 residues. The CDR3 DNA follows: TGCGCCAGCTCCAAAGCGGGGGCCCCCACTCCCACAGATACGCAGTATTTT. It encodes CASSKAGAPTPTDTQYF.

This clone was seen only a few times. The identical CDR3 is also encoded by other nucleotide sequences in the sample. The V and J genes are TRBV7-9 and TRBJ2-2; 8 bases agree with TRBD1. V was clipped by 5 bases and J by 1 base; unmatched bases: 6. The V gene's germline CDR1 is SEHNR and CDR2 FQNEAQ (reference sequence). The CDR3 is made up of 16 amino acids. CDR3 sequence: CASSPPDRGNTGELFF. The CDR3 coding sequence is TGTGCCAGCAGCCCCCCAGACAGGGGGAACACCGGGGAGCTGTTTTTT.

The chain is built from TRBV14 and TRBJ2-2, with a weak D call TRBD1 (6 bases). CDR3 size: 15 residues. The germline CDR1 and CDR2 sequences are SGHDN and FVKESK. V lost 3 bases to trimming and J lost 4 bases, with 12 bases between them. The DNA for the CDR3 is TGTGCCAGCAGCCAGCAGGGGCAAGGCACCGGGGAGCTGTTTTTT. Its translation is CASSQQGQGTGELFF.

This clone has more than one count but fewer than ten. Relative to the germline gene, one junction end is altered; a read error may explain this. The chain carries TRBV7-9 and TRBJ2-2; TRBD1 aligns across 9 bases. The CDR3 consists of 17 residues. The V gene's germline CDR1 is SEHNR and CDR2 FQNEAQ (reference sequence). CDR3: CSSSSGQGSSNTGELFF. CDR3 coding DNA: TGTTCCAGCAGCTCCGGACAGGGGTCGTCCAACACCGGGGAGCTGTTTTTT.

V usage is TRBV19 and J usage is TRBJ2-5; 8 bases map to TRBD1. This CDR3 has 13 amino acids. Germline assignment: CDR1 LNHDA and CDR2 SQIVND (reference sequence). After removal of 7 bases from V and 2 bases from J, the junction contained 3 bases not matched to a gene. Written as DNA, the CDR3 is TGTGCCAGTAATTACAGGGGGCAAGAGACCCAGTACTTC. This translates into CASNYRGQETQYF. The full variable domain, with the rest looked up from reference TRBV19 and TRBJ2-5, is DGGITQSPKYLFRKEGQNVTLSCEQNLNHDAMYWYRQDPGQGLRLIYYSQIVNDFQKGDIAEGYSVSREKKESFPLTVTSAQKNPTAFYLCASNYRGQETQYFGPGTRLLVL.

The V and J genes are TRBV7-8 and TRBJ2-3; a weak D match, TRBD1 (6 bases). Germline V lookup: CDR1 SGHVS, CDR2 FQNEAQ. The CDR3 has 16 residues. Trimming shortened V by 4 bases and J by 2 bases, and 16 bases separated the two germline ends. This CDR3 reads CASSSTRDTFTDTQYF. As DNA, the CDR3 is TGTGCCAGCAGCTCAACCCGGGACACTTTCACAGATACGCAGTATTTT.

The chain joins TRBV11-2 to TRBJ1-4, with 10 bases fitting TRBD1. J lost 7 bases, V lost 5 bases, and 4 bases had no gene match. There are 14 residues in the CDR3. Germline V gene data show CDR1 as SGHAT and CDR2 as FQNNGV. The CDR3 loop reads CASSAGTGVEKLFF. CDR3 bases: TGTGCCAGCAGCGCGGGGACAGGGGTTGAAAAACTGTTTTTT.

The chain is built from TRBV18 and TRBJ2-5; tentatively, D is TRBD2 (6 bases). The V gene's germline CDR1 is KGHSH and CDR2 LQKENI. Between the trimmed V and J ends, which lost 6 bases and 5 bases, there was a span of 19 bases. This CDR3 region has 15 residues. CDR3 in DNA: TGTGCCAGCTCCCCCGGACTAAAACTGGCTGAGACCCAGTACTTC. Translation gives CASSPGLKLAETQYF.

This rearrangement joins TRBV6-1 to TRBJ2-7; TRBD1 agrees at 8 bases. The J segment lost 3 bases and the V segment lost 5 bases, leaving 6 bases of the junction unmatched. CDR1 and CDR2 from the germline V gene are MNHNS and SASEGT. The CDR3 is 14 residues long. The CDR3 region is CASSRTGRDYEQYF. CDR3 DNA sequence: TGTGCCAGCAGTAGGACAGGGCGCGACTACGAGCAGTACTTC.

This chain joins TRBV27 and TRBJ2-3, with D perhaps TRBD1 (5 bases). CDR3 length equals 15 residues. The germline gives CDR1 MNHEY, CDR2 SMNVEV (reference sequence). The V end was cut by 8 bases, the J end by 0 bases, with 15 bases between. The CDR3 DNA follows: TGTGCCAGCTCCGACCAGGGTACGAGCACAGATACGCAGTATTTT. As protein: CASSDQGTSTDTQYF.